These 7 T cell receptor beta chains originate from one sample sequenced in a study of blood T cell repertoires in COVID-19 (dated by TCRdb to the early 2020s). The receptor library was made with the immunoSEQ multiplex PCR assay. TCRdb obtained this table from immuneACCESS and retained in-frame rearrangements with V and J assigned. These tables miss some clones; where compared with another copy, unresolved V genes account for less than half of the shortfall, and the remainder is unexplained. The table for this sample lists 350,000 to 400,000 clones; 88% of them were counted only once. The biggest ten clones account for approximately 1.2% of the sample. The sample consisted of PBMCs or T cells enriched from blood (not recorded which). The receptors were gathered from a woman aged 18-29 years who had recovered from COVID-19.

This CDR3 is CASSVEFNQPQHF. CDR3 sequence (DNA): TGTGCCAGCAGTGTTGAGTTCAATCAGCCCCAGCATTTT. The chain recombines TRBV6-4 with TRBJ1-5; no clear D gene. Germline V gene lookup returns CDR1 MRHNA and CDR2 SNTAGT. The CDR3 is 13 residues long. Trimming pared 4 bases from V and 3 bases from J, leaving 7 bases between.

This clone was recorded once. The chain is built from TRBV5-4 and TRBJ2-7; a weak D match, TRBD1 (5 bases). Trimming stripped 0 bases from V and 5 bases from J, with 12 bases between. This CDR3 has 14 residues. Germline V gene data show CDR1 as SGHNT and CDR2 as YYREEE (reference sequence). The CDR3 sequence is CASSLAQGTHEQYF. The CDR3 bases are TGTGCCAGCAGCTTGGCGCAGGGTACCCACGAGCAGTACTTC.

The chain carries TRBV28 and TRBJ1-1; TRBD1 aligns across 8 bases. Germline CDR1 is MDHEN and CDR2 is SYDVKM. The CDR3 totals 20 residues. V was pared by 7 bases and J by 3 bases, with 25 bases of the junction left unmatched. CDR3 sequence (DNA): TGTGCCAGCACCATAACACCCCCGCGACAGGGGAGGACTCGAGACACTGAAGCTTTCTTT. It yields the protein CASTITPPRQGRTRDTEAFF.

This clone was counted a single time. V usage is TRBV15 and J usage is TRBJ1-6; weak D call: TRBD1 (6 bases). Trimming took off 0 bases at V and 0 bases at J, with 12 bases between the two ends. CDR1 is LNHNV and CDR2 is YYDKDF in the germline V gene (reference sequence). This CDR3 spans 18 amino acids. CDR3 in DNA: TGTGCCACCAGCAGAGATCCTCCAGGGGACTCCTATAATTCACCCCTCCACTTT. Its protein product is CATSRDPPGDSYNSPLHF.

V gene TRBV7-9 combines with J gene TRBJ1-1; D is unresolved. Trimming took 1 base from V and 12 from J, leaving 12 bases between them. This CDR3 region has 12 residues. Germline CDR1 is SEHNR and CDR2 is FQNEAQ (reference sequence). The DNA for the CDR3 is TGTGCCAGCAGCTTAGATCGAGAATTACCTTTCTTT. This codes for CASSLDRELPFF.

The V and J genes are TRBV6-5 and TRBJ2-1; 10 bases are shared with TRBD1. V shed 9 bases and J 1 base; nucleotides not matched to a gene: 3. This CDR3 spans 14 amino acids. CDR1 and CDR2 (germline): MNHEY, SVGAGI. This chain's CDR3 is CARGTGASYNEQFF. Here the CDR3 DNA reads TGTGCCAGGGGGACAGGGGCATCCTACAATGAGCAGTTCTTC.

Worth noting for this clone: Other DNA variants within this sample encode the same CDR3. The chain employs TRBV5-4 and TRBJ1-2; D is undetermined. Germline V gene data show CDR1 as SGHNT and CDR2 as YYREEE (reference sequence). The CDR3 covers 12 residues. The V end was cut by 3 bases, the J end by 4 bases, with 7 bases between. The DNA for the CDR3 is TGTGCCAGCAGCTCCCCCCGCTATGGCTACACCTTC. Its translation: CASSSPRYGYTF.